Sequencing of this T cell receptor (beta chain) was carried out in a study of blood T cell repertoires in COVID-19. Participants came from about 23 US areas, aged roughly 18 to 95 years. Before being deemed recovered, Cohort 3 donors had two negative PCRs, clearance, or symptom resolution. In germline, CDR1 is SGHTA, CDR2 FQGNSA. CDR3 length: 16 amino acids. V dropped 0 bases and J dropped 3 bases, with 15 bases sitting between them. TCRdb's copy holds only in-frame clones and misses some; the assay was immunoSEQ multiplex PCR. Of 250,000 to 350,000 clones detected, roughly 85% appear once; the ten largest clones hold more than 4%.

The clonotype originates from a woman in her 30s who had recovered from COVID-19. The sequencing sample was made of PBMCs or T cells enriched from blood (not recorded which). V and J are TRBV7-2 and TRBJ2-7; tentative D call: TRBD2 (6 bases). The CDR3 DNA follows: TGTGCCAGCAGCTTAGCGGGGGAGGTAATGGGCTACGAGCAGTACTTC. Protein product: CASSLAGEVMGYEQYF.